This record looks at one T cell receptor beta chain sequence and its context. Germline CDR1 reads LNHDA; CDR2 reads SQIVND (reference sequence). The CDR3 spans 13 residues. V was shortened by 2 bases and J by 9 bases, with 8 bases between the two germline ends. This entry belongs to a study of T cells after yellow fever vaccination. MiXCR, applied by TCRdb to the 5' RACE reads, yields one record per CDR3 protein. The sample includes approximately 170,000 distinct CDR3 sequences, roughly 11% of them seen just once. The V and J genes are TRBV19 and TRBJ1-6; D unclear. The clonotype was recovered from a man between 18 and 35 years old who received the YFV17D yellow fever vaccine. The specimen comprised CD8+ T cells sorted from PBMCs, sampled 15 days after the yellow fever booster vaccination. The CDR3 reads CASSITGASPLHF. CDR3 in DNA: TGTGCCAGTAGTATAACCGGCGCTTCACCCCTCCACTTT. Together with reference TRBV19 and TRBJ1-6, the CDR3 gives the full variable domain: DGGITQSPKYLFRKEGQNVTLSCEQNLNHDAMYWYRQDPGQGLRLIYYSQIVNDFQKGDIAEGYSVSREKKESFPLTVTSAQKNPTAFYLCASSITGASPLHFGNGTRLTVT.